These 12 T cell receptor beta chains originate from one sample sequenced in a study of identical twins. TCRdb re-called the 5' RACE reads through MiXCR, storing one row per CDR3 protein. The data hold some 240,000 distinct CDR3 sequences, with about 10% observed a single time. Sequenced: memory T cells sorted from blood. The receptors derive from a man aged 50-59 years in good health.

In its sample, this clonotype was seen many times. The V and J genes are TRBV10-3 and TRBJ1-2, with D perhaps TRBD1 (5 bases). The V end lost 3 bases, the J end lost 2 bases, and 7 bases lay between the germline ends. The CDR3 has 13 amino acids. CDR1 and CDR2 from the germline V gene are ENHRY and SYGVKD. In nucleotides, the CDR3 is TGTGCCATCAGTGACGGGGGGAACTATGGCTACACCTTC. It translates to CAISDGGNYGYTF.

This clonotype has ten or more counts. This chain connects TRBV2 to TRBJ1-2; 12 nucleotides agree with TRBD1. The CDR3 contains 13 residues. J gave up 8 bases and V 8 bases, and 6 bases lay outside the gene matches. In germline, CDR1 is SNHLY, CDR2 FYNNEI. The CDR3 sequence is CASGTGGVGGYTF. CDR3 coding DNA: TGTGCCAGCGGGACAGGGGGCGTGGGAGGCTACACCTTC. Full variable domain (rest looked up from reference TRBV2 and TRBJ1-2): EPEVTQTPSHQVTQMGQEVILRCVPISNHLYFYWYRQILGQKVEFLVSFYNNEISEKSEIFDDQFSVERPDGSNFTLKIRSTKLEDSAMYFCASGTGGVGGYTFGSGTRLTVV.

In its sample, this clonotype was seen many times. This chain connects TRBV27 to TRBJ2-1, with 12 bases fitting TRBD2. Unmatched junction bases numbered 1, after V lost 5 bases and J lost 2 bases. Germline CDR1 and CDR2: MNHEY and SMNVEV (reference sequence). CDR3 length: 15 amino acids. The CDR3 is CASSPSGRAYNEQFF. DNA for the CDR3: TGTGCCAGCAGTCCTAGCGGGAGGGCCTACAATGAGCAGTTCTTC.

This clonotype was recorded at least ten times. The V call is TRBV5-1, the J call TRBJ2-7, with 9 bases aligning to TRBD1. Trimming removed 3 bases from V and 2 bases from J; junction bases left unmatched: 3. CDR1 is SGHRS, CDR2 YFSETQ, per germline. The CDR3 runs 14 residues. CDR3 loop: CASSSGTGPYEQYF. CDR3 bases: TGCGCCAGCAGCTCCGGGACAGGGCCCTACGAGCAGTACTTC.

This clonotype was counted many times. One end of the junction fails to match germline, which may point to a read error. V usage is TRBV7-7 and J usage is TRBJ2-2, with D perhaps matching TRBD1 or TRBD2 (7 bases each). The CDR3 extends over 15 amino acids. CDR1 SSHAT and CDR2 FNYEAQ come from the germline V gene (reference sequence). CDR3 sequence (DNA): TGTGCTAGCAGCGGGGCCGCAGGGGGTTCCGGGGAGCTGTTTTTT. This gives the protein CASSGAAGGSGELFF.

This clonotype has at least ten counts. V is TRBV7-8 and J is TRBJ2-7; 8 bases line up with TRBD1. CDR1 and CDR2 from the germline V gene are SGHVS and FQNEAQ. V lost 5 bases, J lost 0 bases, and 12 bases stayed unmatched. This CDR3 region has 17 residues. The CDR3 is CASSPGTGSVGSYEQYF. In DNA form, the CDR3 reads TGTGCCAGCAGCCCGGGGACAGGTTCGGTGGGCTCCTACGAGCAGTACTTC. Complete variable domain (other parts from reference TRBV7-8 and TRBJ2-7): GAGVSQSPRYKVAKRGQDVALRCDPISGHVSLFWYQQALGQGPEFLTYFQNEAQLDKSGLPSDRFFAERPEGSVSTLKIQRTQQEDSAVYLCASSPGTGSVGSYEQYFGPGTRLTVT.

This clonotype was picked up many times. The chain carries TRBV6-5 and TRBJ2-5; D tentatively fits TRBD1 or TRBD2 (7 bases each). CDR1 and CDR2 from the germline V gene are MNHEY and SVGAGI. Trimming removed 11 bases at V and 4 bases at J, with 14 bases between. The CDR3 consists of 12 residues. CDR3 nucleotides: TGTGCCTCGGGGGGACAGACAGAGACCCAGTACTTC. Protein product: CASGGQTETQYF.

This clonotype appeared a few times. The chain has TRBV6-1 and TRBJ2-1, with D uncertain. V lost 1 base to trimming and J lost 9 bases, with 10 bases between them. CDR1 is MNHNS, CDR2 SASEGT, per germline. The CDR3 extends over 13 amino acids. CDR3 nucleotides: TGTGCCAGCAGTGAAGGCGAGATCTTTGAGCAGTTCTTC. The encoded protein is CASSEGEIFEQFF.

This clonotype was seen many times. DNA for the CDR3: TGTGCCAGCCGTTGGCGGGCGGGCAATCAGCCCCAGCATTTT. The encoded protein is CASRWRAGNQPQHF. The gene calls are TRBV19 and TRBJ1-5; the D is unclear. V was pared by 9 bases and J by 2 bases, with 14 bases between. CDR3 length: 14 amino acids. Germline values: CDR1 LNHDA, CDR2 SQIVND (reference sequence). Variable domain in full (rest from reference TRBV19 and TRBJ1-5): DGGITQSPKYLFRKEGQNVTLSCEQNLNHDAMYWYRQDPGQGLRLIYYSQIVNDFQKGDIAEGYSVSREKKESFPLTVTSAQKNPTAFYLCASRWRAGNQPQHFGDGTRLSIL.

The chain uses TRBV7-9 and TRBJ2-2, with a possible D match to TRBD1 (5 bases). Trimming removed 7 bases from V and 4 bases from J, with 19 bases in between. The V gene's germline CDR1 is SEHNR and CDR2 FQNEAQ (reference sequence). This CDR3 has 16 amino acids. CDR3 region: CASTRSRDRTTGELFF. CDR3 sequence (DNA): TGTGCCAGCACCAGATCCAGGGATAGGACCACCGGGGAGCTGTTTTTT. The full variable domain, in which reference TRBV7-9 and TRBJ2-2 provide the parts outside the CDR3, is DTGVSQNPRHKITKRGQNVTFRCDPISEHNRLYWYRQTLGQGPEFLTYFQNEAQLEKSRLLSDRFSAERPKGSFSTLEIQRTEQGDSAMYLCASTRSRDRTTGELFFGEGSRLTVL.

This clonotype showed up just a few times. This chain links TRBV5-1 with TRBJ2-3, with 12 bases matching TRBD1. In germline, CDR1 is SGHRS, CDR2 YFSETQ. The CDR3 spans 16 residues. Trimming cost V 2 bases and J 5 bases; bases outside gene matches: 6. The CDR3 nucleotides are TGCGCCAGCAGCTTCCGGGACAGGGGGCTCCAAGATACGCAGTATTTT. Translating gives CASSFRDRGLQDTQYF.

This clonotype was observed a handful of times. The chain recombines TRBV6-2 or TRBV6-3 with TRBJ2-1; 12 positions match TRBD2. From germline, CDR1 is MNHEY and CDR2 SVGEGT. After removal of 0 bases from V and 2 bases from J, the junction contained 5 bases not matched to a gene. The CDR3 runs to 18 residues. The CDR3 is CASSYSITSGGTYNEQFF. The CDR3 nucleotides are TGTGCCAGCAGTTACTCGATAACTAGCGGGGGGACCTACAATGAGCAGTTCTTC.